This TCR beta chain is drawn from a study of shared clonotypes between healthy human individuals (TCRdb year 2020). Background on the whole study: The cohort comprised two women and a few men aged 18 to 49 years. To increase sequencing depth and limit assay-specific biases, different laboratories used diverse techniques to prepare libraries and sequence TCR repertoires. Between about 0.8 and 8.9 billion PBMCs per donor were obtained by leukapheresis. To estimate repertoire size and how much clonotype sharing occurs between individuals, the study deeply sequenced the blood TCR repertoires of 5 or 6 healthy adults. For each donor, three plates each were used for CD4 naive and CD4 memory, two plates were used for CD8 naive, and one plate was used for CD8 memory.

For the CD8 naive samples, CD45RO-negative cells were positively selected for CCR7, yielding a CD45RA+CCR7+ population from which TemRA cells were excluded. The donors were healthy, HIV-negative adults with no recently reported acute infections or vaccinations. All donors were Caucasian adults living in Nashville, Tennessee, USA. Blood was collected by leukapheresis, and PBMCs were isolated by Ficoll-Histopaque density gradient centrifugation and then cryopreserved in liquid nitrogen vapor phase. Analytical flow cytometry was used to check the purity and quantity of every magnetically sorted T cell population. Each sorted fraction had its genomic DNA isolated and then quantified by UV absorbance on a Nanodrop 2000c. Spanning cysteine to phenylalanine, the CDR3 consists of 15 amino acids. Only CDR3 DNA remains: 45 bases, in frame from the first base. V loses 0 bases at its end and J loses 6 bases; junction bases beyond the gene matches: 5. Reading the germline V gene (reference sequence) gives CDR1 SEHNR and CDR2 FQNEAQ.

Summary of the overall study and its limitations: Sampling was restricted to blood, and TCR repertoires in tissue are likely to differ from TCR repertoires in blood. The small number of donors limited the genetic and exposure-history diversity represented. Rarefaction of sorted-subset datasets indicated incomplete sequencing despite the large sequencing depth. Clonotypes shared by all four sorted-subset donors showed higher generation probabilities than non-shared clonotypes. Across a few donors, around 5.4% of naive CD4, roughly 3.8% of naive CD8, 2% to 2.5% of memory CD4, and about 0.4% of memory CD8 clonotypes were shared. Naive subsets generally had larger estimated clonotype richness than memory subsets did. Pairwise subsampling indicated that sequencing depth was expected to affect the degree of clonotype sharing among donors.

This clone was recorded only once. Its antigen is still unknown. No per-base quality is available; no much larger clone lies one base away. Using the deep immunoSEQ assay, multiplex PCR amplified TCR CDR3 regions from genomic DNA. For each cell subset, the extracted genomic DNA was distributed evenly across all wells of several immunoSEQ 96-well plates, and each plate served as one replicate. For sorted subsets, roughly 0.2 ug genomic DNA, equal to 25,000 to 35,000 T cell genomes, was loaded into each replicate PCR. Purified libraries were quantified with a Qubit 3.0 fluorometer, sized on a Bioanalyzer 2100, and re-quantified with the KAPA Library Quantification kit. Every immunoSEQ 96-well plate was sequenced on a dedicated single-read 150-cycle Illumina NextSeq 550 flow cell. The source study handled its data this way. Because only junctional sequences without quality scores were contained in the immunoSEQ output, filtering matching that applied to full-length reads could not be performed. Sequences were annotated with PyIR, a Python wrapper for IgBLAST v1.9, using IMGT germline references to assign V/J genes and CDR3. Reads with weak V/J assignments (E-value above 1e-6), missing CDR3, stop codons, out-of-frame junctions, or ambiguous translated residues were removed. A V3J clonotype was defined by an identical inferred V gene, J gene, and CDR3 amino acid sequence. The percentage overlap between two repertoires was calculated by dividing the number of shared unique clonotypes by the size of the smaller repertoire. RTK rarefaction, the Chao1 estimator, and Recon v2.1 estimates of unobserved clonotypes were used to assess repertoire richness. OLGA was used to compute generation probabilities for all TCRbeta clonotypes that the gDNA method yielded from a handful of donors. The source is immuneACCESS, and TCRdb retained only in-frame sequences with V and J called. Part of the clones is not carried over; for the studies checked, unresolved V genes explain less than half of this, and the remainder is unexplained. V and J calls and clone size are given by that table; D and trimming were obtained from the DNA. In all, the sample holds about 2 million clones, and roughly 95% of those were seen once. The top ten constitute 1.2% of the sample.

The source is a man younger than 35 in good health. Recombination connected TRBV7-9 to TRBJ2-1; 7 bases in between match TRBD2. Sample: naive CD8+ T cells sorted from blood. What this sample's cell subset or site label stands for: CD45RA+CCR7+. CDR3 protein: CASSLAGTMGNEQFF. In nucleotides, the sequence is TGTGCCAGCAGCTTAGCAGGGACTATGGGCAATGAGCAGTTCTTC.